The 30 T cell receptor beta chains listed next were all sequenced from one sample in a study of T-cell memory formation after mild COVID-19. In TCRdb, the 5' RACE reads were re-called with MiXCR into one record per CDR3 protein. The repertoire includes some 45,000 distinct CDR3 sequences, 25% to 30% of them detected once, and about two fifths sits in the top ten. The material sequenced was PBMCs or a T cell subset sorted from them (not recorded which). The receptors were sampled from a man between 18 and 29 years old who had mild COVID-19 (a few samples of this study predate the infection). Cell type and time point are not known.

The genes are TRBV6-4 and TRBJ2-2; D is possibly TRBD1 (5 bases). The CDR3 is made up of 14 amino acids. Trimming cost V 0 bases and J 7 bases, with 9 bases left between them. Germline V CDR1 and CDR2: MRHNA, SNTAGT. The CDR3 DNA reads TGTGCCAGCAGTGACTCAGGGGATAACGGGGAGCTGTTTTTT. Translated: CASSDSGDNGELFF.

This clonotype came up a few times. This chain joins TRBV3-1 and TRBJ2-6; 7 nucleotides agree with TRBD1. CDR1 is LGHDT and CDR2 is YNNKEL in the germline V gene (reference sequence). V was clipped by 6 bases and J by 2 bases; unmatched bases: 7. The CDR3 sequence is 16 residues long. This CDR3 reads CASSHYTGAGANVLTF. CDR3 nucleotides: TGTGCCAGCAGTCACTATACAGGGGCTGGGGCCAACGTCCTGACTTTC.

The CDR3 DNA is TGTGCCAGCAGCTTATGGGGGTCTAGCGGAAACACCATATATTTT. This encodes CASSLWGSSGNTIYF. The chain links TRBV7-2 to TRBJ1-3; tentatively, D is TRBD1 (5 bases). V lost 2 bases and J 4 bases, leaving 12 bases between the germline ends. Germline V gene data show CDR1 as SGHTA and CDR2 as FQGNSA. The CDR3 totals 15 residues.

The rearrangement uses TRBV9 and TRBJ2-7; TRBD2 is a possible D gene (6 bases). This CDR3 comprises 15 residues. Trimming pared 0 bases from V and 0 bases from J, leaving 10 bases between. The germline V gene encodes CDR1 SGDLS and CDR2 YYNGEE. The CDR3 sequence is CASSVAGLPSYEQYF. In nucleotides, the CDR3 is TGTGCCAGCAGCGTAGCAGGACTACCCTCCTACGAGCAGTACTTC.

The V call is TRBV29-1, the J call TRBJ2-4; weak D call: TRBD2 (5 bases). CDR1 is SQVTM and CDR2 is ANQGSEA in the germline V gene. This CDR3 has 14 amino acids. V lost 7 bases and J 4 bases, leaving 17 bases between the germline ends. The CDR3 DNA follows: TGCAGCGCCGCGGGCGGATTGAATAAAAACATTCAGTACTTC. Protein: CSAAGGLNKNIQYF. Drawing the rest from reference TRBV29-1 and TRBJ2-4, the complete variable domain is SAVISQKPSRDICQRGTSLTIQCQVDSQVTMMFWYRQQPGQSLTLIATANQGSEATYESGFVIDKFPISRPNLTFSTLTVSNMSPEDSSIYLCSAAGGLNKNIQYFGAGTRLSVL.

This chain connects TRBV7-9 to TRBJ2-5; D gene unclear. Germline CDR1 reads SEHNR; CDR2 reads FQNEAQ (reference sequence). The CDR3 spans 13 residues. Trimming left V 1 base short and J 1 base short, with 4 bases between. This CDR3 is CASSLEGQETQYF. The CDR3 region has the DNA TGTGCCAGCAGCTTAGAGGGCCAAGAGACCCAGTACTTC.

In its sample, this clonotype was seen a few times. CDR3 in amino acids: CASSQRSGSDSPLHF. The CDR3 DNA is TGTGCCAGCAGCCAGCGCAGTGGCAGCGATTCACCCCTCCACTTT. The genes are TRBV4-2 and TRBJ1-6; D unclear. V gave up 3 bases and J gave up 8 bases, with 14 bases separating them. Germline V gene lookup returns CDR1 LGHNA and CDR2 YNFKEQ. The CDR3 extends over 15 amino acids.

The rearrangement links TRBV12-3 or TRBV12-4 to TRBJ2-3; TRBD1 might be the D (5 bases). V lost 6 bases and J 2 bases, leaving 18 bases between the germline ends. The CDR3 consists of 16 residues. CDR3 in DNA: TGTGCCAGCAGCCCGACTTGGGGCACCTTCACAGATACGCAGTATTTT. It translates to CASSPTWGTFTDTQYF.

The chain couples TRBV28 to TRBJ1-1, with D maybe TRBD1 (5 bases). The CDR3 runs to 15 residues. Trimming left V 6 bases short and J 0 bases short, with 14 bases between. Germline V gene lookup returns CDR1 MDHEN and CDR2 SYDVKM. The chain's CDR3 is CASSPRQSMNTEAFF. CDR3 nucleotides: TGTGCCAGCAGCCCGAGACAGTCAATGAACACTGAAGCTTTCTTT.

Only a few counts were recorded for this clonotype. This sequence joins TRBV20-1 and TRBJ2-1, with TRBD2 as a possible D gene (8 bases). With 3 bases removed from V and 9 bases from J, the gap between germline ends came to 21 bases. CDR1 and CDR2 from the germline V gene are DFQATT and SNEGSKA (reference sequence). The CDR3 consists of 15 residues. The CDR3 is CSASAGGQPFSEQFF. In DNA, the CDR3 is TGCAGTGCTAGTGCGGGGGGACAGCCGTTTAGTGAGCAGTTCTTC.

This clonotype was counted a few times. J is TRBJ2-2 and V is TRBV7-9, with unresolved D. With 5 bases removed from V and 1 base from J, the gap between germline ends came to 8 bases. CDR3 size: 14 residues. CDR1 is SEHNR, CDR2 FQNEAQ, per germline (reference sequence). For the CDR3, the DNA is TGTGCCAGCAGCGTCACAGAGAACACCGGGGAGCTGTTTTTT. Its translation: CASSVTENTGELFF.

This clonotype was seen more than once but under ten times. The chain couples TRBV19 to TRBJ1-1; TRBD1 agrees at 9 bases. CDR3 length equals 14 residues. V was pared by 7 bases and J by 4 bases, with 7 bases of the junction left unmatched. Germline values: CDR1 LNHDA, CDR2 SQIVND (reference sequence). For the CDR3, the DNA is TGTGCCAGTACCCCCGGGACAGGGTTCACTGAAGCTTTCTTT. Encoded protein: CASTPGTGFTEAFF.

J is TRBJ2-5 and V is TRBV4-1, with 7 bases matching TRBD2. Germline loops: CDR1 MGHRA, CDR2 YSYEKL. There are 15 residues in the CDR3. V lost 0 bases to trimming and J lost 0 bases; unmatched junction nucleotides: 1. CDR3 sequence (DNA): TGCGCCAGCAGCCAAGACCTAGCGGACCAAGAGACCCAGTACTTC. Translating gives CASSQDLADQETQYF.

This clonotype was seen at least ten times. This chain uses TRBV7-2 with TRBJ2-1, with no clear D. V lost 3 bases to trimming and J lost 10 bases, with 10 bases between them. In germline, CDR1 is SGHTA, CDR2 FQGNSA. There are 12 residues in the CDR3. CDR3 in amino acids: CASSFGRVEQFF. The DNA of the CDR3 is TGTGCCAGCAGCTTCGGACGTGTGGAGCAGTTCTTC.

The chain recombines TRBV24-1 with TRBJ2-3; D is possibly TRBD1 (5 bases). The CDR3 loop spans 15 amino acids. V lost 4 bases and J lost 1, with 11 bases in between. CDR1 and CDR2 (germline): KGHDR, SFDVKD. For the CDR3, the DNA is TGTGCCACCAGTGAGACAGCCAGGGGCACAGATACGCAGTATTTT. This encodes CATSETARGTDTQYF.

A single count supports this clonotype. V and J are TRBV9 and TRBJ2-1; TRBD2 agrees at 10 bases. Losses at the gene ends were 7 bases for V and 7 bases for J; bases not matched to a gene: 5. Looked up from germline, CDR1 is SGDLS and CDR2 is YYNGEE. The length of the CDR3 is 13 residues. In nucleotides, the CDR3 is TGTGCCAGCGAAGCGGGGGGGGGTAATGAGCAGTTCTTC. Its translation is CASEAGGGNEQFF.

V is TRBV27 and J is TRBJ2-3; 8 nucleotides match TRBD2. V shed 4 bases and J 0 bases; nucleotides not matched to a gene: 15. The CDR3 extends over 19 amino acids. Germline V gene data show CDR1 as MNHEY and CDR2 as SMNVEV (reference sequence). CDR3 in amino acids: CASSSPTFAGGPSTDTQYF. In DNA, the CDR3 is TGTGCCAGCAGTTCCCCGACTTTCGCGGGGGGCCCTAGCACAGATACGCAGTATTTT.

The chain uses TRBV13 and TRBJ2-6; 7 nucleotides match TRBD2. The CDR3 is made up of 15 amino acids. V shed 5 bases, J shed 4 bases, and the junction held 5 bases outside the gene matches. CDR1 and CDR2 (germline): PRHDT, FYEKMQ (reference sequence). The DNA of the CDR3 is TGTGCCAGCAGCGCCCTGACTAGCGGGGCCAACGTCCTGACTTTC. Protein: CASSALTSGANVLTF.

There are a few counts of this clonotype. This chain connects TRBV9 to TRBJ2-5, with TRBD2 matching over 12 bases. The J segment lost 5 bases and the V segment lost 0 bases, leaving 5 bases of the junction unmatched. The CDR3 contains 16 residues. CDR1 SGDLS and CDR2 YYNGEE come from the germline V gene. This CDR3 is CASSVALAGGPETQYF. CDR3 DNA sequence: TGTGCCAGCAGCGTAGCTCTAGCGGGGGGGCCTGAGACCCAGTACTTC. Full variable domain (missing parts from reference TRBV9 and TRBJ2-5): DSGVTQTPKHLITATGQRVTLRCSPRSGDLSVYWYQQSLDQGLQFLIQYYNGEERAKGNILERFSAQQFPDLHSELNLSSLELGDSALYFCASSVALAGGPETQYFGPGTRLLVL.

This clonotype has only one observation. The chain carries TRBV19 and TRBJ1-1; D perhaps matches TRBD1 (6 bases). V was trimmed by 5 bases and J by 1 base, leaving 14 bases between them. The CDR3 runs to 15 residues. In germline, CDR1 is LNHDA, CDR2 SQIVND (reference sequence). CDR3 sequence (DNA): TGTGCCAGTAGTGCCCTACAGGGTGCGAACACTGAAGCTTTCTTT. Amino acids: CASSALQGANTEAFF.

The V call is TRBV7-9, the J call TRBJ2-7; 7 bases are shared with TRBD1. The germline gives CDR1 SEHNR, CDR2 FQNEAQ (reference sequence). Trimming took 5 bases from V and 3 from J; bases not matched to a gene: 7. The CDR3 has 14 amino acids. In DNA form, the CDR3 reads TGTGCCAGCAGCCCCCCGGGACAGAGCTACGAGCAGTACGTC. This gives the protein CASSPPGQSYEQYV.

The chain couples TRBV4-1 to TRBJ2-7; 11 nucleotides match TRBD1. The germline V gene has CDR1 MGHRA and CDR2 YSYEKL. V shed 5 bases and J 2 bases; nucleotides not matched to a gene: 8. The length of the CDR3 is 16 residues. DNA of the CDR3: TGCGCCAGCAGCGGACAAGGGACAGGGGGGGCCTACGAGCAGTACGTC. Its translation is CASSGQGTGGAYEQYV.

The gene calls are TRBV20-1 and TRBJ1-2, with unresolved D. Trimming removed 0 bases at V and 7 bases at J, with 12 bases between. CDR3 length: 13 amino acids. Germline CDR1 reads DFQATT; CDR2 reads SNEGSKA (reference sequence). The CDR3 coding sequence is TGCAGTGCTAGAGATCAGTTGGCGTTTGGCTACACCTTC. Amino acids: CSARDQLAFGYTF.

The sample holds a few counts of this clonotype. J is TRBJ2-3 and V is TRBV29-1; 7 bases are a match to TRBD1. CDR1 is SQVTM, CDR2 ANQGSEA, per germline. CDR3 length: 12 amino acids. The junction had 3 bases not matched to a gene; V was cut back by 6 bases and J by 3 bases. Here the CDR3 DNA reads TGCAGCGTAAGACAGGGTACAGATACGCAGTATTTT. Translated, it gives CSVRQGTDTQYF.

This clonotype has just a few counts. The V and J genes are TRBV4-2 and TRBJ2-6; 7 positions match TRBD1. The CDR3 spans 20 residues. Germline CDR1 and CDR2: LGHNA and YNFKEQ. The trim removed 0 bases at V and 0 bases at J, leaving 11 bases unmatched. In nucleotides, the CDR3 is TGTGCCAGCAGCCAAGATTACGGGACAGAGGGATTCTCTGGGGCCAACGTCCTGACTTTC. The encoded protein is CASSQDYGTEGFSGANVLTF.

This clonotype has a handful of counts. The chain uses TRBV12-3 or TRBV12-4 and TRBJ2-7, with D possibly TRBD2 on 6 matching bases. Trimming removed 3 bases from V and 6 bases from J, with 12 bases in between. This CDR3 spans 13 amino acids. DNA of the CDR3: TGTGCCAGCAGTTTTACGTCCGGGGGCGAGCAGTACTTC. Amino acid sequence: CASSFTSGGEQYF.

The table lists this clonotype with a few counts. The chain couples TRBV20-1 to TRBJ2-3; the match to TRBD2 covers 13 bases. Germline values: CDR1 DFQATT, CDR2 SNEGSKA (reference sequence). The CDR3 consists of 19 residues. V shed 0 bases, J shed 0 bases, and the junction held 9 bases outside the gene matches. The CDR3: CSARDLLAGGYRSTDTQYF. CDR3 DNA: TGCAGTGCTAGAGATCTACTAGCGGGGGGGTACCGTAGCACAGATACGCAGTATTTT.

On this clonotype itself: Relative to the germline gene, one junction end is altered; a read error may explain this. The V call is TRBV13, the J call TRBJ2-1; either TRBD1 or TRBD2 may supply D (5 bases each). Germline-derived CDR1 and CDR2 are PRHDT and FYEKMQ (reference sequence). There are 11 residues in the CDR3. The CDR3 region has the DNA TGTGCCAGCAGCCCCGGGACGGCCCAGGTCTTC. This gives the protein CASSPGTAQVF.

The chain employs TRBV29-1 and TRBJ2-1; TRBD2 is a possible D gene (6 bases). The CDR3 is 12 residues long. CDR1 is SQVTM and CDR2 is ANQGSEA in the germline V gene. Here the CDR3 reads CSTGLSYNEQFF. The CDR3 DNA is TGCAGTACCGGACTATCCTACAATGAGCAGTTCTTC.

The chain couples TRBV6-2 or TRBV6-3 to TRBJ1-1, with D maybe TRBD1 (5 bases). V was trimmed by 8 bases and J by 2 bases, leaving 18 bases between them. This CDR3 comprises 15 residues. Per germline, CDR1 MNHEY and CDR2 SVGEGT. Here the CDR3 DNA reads TGTGCCAGCGAGGGCAAGGAGGGGCTAAACACTGAAGCTTTCTTT. This sequence encodes CASEGKEGLNTEAFF.